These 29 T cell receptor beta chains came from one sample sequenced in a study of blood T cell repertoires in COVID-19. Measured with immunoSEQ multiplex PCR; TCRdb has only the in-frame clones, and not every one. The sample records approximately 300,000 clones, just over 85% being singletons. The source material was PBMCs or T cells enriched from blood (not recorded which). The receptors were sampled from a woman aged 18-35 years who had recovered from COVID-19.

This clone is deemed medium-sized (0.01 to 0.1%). CDR3 in DNA: TGTGCCACCAGCAGAGCAGACAGGGAGACCGACGAGCAGTACTTC. Translating gives CATSRADRETDEQYF. The chain recombines TRBV15 with TRBJ2-7; 7 nucleotides match TRBD1. V was pared by 1 base and J by 5 bases, with 8 bases of the junction left unmatched. This CDR3 spans 15 amino acids. Germline V gene lookup returns CDR1 LNHNV and CDR2 YYDKDF (reference sequence).

The chain's CDR3 is CASSLRREGRRETQYF. In DNA form, the CDR3 reads TGTGCCAGCAGCTTACGGCGGGAGGGCCGTCGAGAGACCCAGTACTTC. V gene TRBV7-8 combines with J gene TRBJ2-5, with 9 nucleotides matching TRBD2. The V and J ends lost 2 bases and 4 bases, in that order; junction bases with no gene match: 8. This CDR3 has 16 amino acids. CDR1 SGHVS and CDR2 FQNEAQ come from the germline V gene.

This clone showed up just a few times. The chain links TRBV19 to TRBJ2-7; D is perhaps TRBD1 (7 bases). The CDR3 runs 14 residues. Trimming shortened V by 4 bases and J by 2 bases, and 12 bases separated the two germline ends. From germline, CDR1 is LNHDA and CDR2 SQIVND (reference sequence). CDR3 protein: CASSTGGLPYEQYF. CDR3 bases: TGTGCCAGTAGTACAGGGGGACTTCCCTACGAGCAGTACTTC.

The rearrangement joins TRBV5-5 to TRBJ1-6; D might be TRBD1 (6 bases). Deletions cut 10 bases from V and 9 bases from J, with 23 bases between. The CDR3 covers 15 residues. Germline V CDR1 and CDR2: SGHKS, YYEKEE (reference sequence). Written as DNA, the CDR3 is TGTGCCTCGGACACAGGGATCCGGGGAGCTTCACCCCTCCACTTT. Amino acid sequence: CASDTGIRGASPLHF.

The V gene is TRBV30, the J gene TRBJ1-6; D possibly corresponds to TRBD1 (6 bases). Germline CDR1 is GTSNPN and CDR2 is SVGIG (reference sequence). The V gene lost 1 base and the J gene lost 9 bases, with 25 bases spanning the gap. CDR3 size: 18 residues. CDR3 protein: CAWSASIGLGAKASPLHF. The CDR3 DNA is TGTGCCTGGAGTGCCTCTATAGGTTTGGGGGCGAAGGCTTCACCCCTCCACTTT.

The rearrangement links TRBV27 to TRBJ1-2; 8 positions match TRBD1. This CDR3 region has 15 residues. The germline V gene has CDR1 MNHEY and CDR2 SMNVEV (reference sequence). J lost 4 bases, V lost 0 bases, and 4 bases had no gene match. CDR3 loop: CASSLSTGAFYGYTF. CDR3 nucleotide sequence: TGTGCCAGCAGTTTATCGACAGGGGCGTTCTATGGCTACACCTTC.

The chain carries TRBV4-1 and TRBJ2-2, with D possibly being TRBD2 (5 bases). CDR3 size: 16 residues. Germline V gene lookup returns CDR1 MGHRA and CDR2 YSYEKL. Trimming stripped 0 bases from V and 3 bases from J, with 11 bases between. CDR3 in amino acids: CASSQDRWGDTGELFF. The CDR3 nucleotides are TGCGCCAGCAGCCAAGATCGATGGGGAGACACCGGGGAGCTGTTTTTT.

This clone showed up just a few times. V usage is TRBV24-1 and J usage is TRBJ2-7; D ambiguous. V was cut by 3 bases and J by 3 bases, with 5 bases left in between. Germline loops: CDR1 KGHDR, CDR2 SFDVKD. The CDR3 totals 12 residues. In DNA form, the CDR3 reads TGTGCCACCAGTGATGGCCTCTACGAGCAGTACTTC. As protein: CATSDGLYEQYF.

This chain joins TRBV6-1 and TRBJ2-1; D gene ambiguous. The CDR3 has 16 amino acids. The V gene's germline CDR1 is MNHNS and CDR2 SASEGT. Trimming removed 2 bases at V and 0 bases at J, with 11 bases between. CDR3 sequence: CASSEYVVSSYNEQFF. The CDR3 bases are TGTGCCAGCAGTGAATACGTCGTTAGCTCCTACAATGAGCAGTTCTTC.

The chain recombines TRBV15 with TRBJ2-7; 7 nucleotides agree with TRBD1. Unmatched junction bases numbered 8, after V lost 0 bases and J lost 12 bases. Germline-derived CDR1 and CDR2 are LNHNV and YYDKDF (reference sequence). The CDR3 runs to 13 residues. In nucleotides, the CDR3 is TGTGCCACCAGCAGAGATACAGGACAGGTTGTGTACTTC. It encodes CATSRDTGQVVYF.

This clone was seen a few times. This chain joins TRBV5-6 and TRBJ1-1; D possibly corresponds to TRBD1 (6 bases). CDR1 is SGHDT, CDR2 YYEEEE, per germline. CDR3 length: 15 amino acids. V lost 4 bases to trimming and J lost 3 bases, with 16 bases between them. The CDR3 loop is CASSLEWTDYTEAFF. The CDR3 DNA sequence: TGTGCCAGCAGCCTCGAGTGGACAGACTACACTGAAGCTTTCTTT.

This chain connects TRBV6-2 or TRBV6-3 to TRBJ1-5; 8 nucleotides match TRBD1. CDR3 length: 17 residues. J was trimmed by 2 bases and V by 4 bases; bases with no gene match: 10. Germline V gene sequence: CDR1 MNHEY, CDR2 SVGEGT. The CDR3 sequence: CASSSRTGPPGNQPQHF. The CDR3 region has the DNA TGTGCCAGCAGTTCCCGGACAGGGCCCCCTGGCAATCAGCCCCAGCATTTT.

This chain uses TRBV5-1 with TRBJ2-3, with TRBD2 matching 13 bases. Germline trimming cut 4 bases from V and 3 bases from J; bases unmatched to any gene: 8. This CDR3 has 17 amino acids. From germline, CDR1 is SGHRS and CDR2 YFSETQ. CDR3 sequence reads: CASSPGGTSGMTDTQYF. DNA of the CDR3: TGCGCCAGCAGCCCGGGGGGGACTAGCGGGATGACAGATACGCAGTATTTT.

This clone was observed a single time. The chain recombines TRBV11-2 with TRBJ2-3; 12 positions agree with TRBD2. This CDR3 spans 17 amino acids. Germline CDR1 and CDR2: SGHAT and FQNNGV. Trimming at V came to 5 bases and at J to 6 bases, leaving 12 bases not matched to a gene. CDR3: CASSPWTSGTPTDTQYF. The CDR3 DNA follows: TGTGCCAGCAGCCCTTGGACTAGCGGGACGCCTACGGATACGCAGTATTTT.

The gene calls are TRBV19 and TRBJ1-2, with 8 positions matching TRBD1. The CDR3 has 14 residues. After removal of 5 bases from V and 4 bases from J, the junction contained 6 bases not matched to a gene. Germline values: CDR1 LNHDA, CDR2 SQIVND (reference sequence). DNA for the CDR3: TGTGCCAGTAGTCCGACAGGGGTAGTCTATGGCTACACCTTC. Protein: CASSPTGVVYGYTF.

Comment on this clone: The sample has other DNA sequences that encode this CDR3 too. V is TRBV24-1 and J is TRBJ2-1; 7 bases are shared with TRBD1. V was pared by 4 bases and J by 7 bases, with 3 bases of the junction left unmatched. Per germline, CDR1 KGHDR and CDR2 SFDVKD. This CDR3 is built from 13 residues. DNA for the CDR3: TGTGCCACCAGTGACGACAGGGTGAATGAGCAGTTCTTC. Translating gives CATSDDRVNEQFF.

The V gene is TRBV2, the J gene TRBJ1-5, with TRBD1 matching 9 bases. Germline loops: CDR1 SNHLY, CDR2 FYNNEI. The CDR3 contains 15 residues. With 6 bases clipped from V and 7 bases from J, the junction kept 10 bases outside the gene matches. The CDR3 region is CASSPGQGVRQPQHF. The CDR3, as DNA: TGTGCCAGCAGCCCGGGACAGGGAGTACGCCAGCCCCAGCATTTT.

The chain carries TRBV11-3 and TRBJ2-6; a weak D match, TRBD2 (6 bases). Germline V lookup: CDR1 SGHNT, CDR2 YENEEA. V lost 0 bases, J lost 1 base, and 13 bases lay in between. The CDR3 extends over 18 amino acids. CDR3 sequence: CASSLEEGGSSGANVLTF. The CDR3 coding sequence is TGTGCCAGCAGCTTAGAGGAGGGTGGGAGTTCTGGGGCCAACGTCCTGACTTTC.

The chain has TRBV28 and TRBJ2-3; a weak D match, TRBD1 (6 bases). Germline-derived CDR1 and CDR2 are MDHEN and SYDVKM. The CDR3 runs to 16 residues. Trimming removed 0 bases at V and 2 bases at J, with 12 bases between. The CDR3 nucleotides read TGTGCCAGCAGTTTATGGGGGGACAAATACACAGATACGCAGTATTTT. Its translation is CASSLWGDKYTDTQYF.

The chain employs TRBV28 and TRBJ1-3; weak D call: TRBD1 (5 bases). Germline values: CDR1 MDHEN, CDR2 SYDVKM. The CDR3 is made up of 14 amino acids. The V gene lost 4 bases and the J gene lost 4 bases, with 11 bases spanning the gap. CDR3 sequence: CASSWGGLGNTIYF. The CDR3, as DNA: TGTGCCAGCAGTTGGGGGGGTTTAGGAAACACCATATATTTT.

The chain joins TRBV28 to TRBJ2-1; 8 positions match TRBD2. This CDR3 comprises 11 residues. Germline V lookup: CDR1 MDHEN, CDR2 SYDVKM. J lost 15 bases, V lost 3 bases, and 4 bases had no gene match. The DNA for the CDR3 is TGTGCCAGCAGTTTTGGACTAGCCCCGTTCTTC. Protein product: CASSFGLAPFF.

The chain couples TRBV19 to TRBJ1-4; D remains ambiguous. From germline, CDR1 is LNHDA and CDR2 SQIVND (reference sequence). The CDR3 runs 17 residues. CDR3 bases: TGTGCGATGCCCAAGGAGGAGCTAACCGGCCTTAATGAAAAACTGTTTTTT. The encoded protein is CAMPKEELTGLNEKLFF. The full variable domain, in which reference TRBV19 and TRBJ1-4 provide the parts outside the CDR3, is DGGITQSPKYLFRKEGQNVTLSCEQNLNHDAMYWYRQDPGQGLRLIYYSQIVNDFQKGDIAEGYSVSREKKESFPLTVTSAQKNPTAFYLCAMPKEELTGLNEKLFFGSGTQLSVL.

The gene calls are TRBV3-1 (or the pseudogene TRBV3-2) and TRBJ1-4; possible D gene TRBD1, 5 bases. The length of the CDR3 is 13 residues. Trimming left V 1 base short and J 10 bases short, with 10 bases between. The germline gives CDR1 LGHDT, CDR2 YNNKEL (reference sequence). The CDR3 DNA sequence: TGTGCCAGCAGCCAAGGGGGCTCCGGAAAACTGTTTTTT. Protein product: CASSQGGSGKLFF.

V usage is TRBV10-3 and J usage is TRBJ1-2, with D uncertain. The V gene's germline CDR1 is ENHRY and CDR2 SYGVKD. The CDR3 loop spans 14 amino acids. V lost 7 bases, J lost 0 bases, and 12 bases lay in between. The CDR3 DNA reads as TGTGCCATCACCGAGCCAGGAACTAACTATGGCTACACCTTC. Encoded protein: CAITEPGTNYGYTF.

CDR3 sequence (DNA): TGTGCCAGCAGTTTGCTCATAGACTATGGCTACACCTTC. Protein: CASSLLIDYGYTF. V and J are TRBV28 and TRBJ1-2; D call uncertain. Germline CDR1 and CDR2: MDHEN and SYDVKM. V was pared by 3 bases and J by 3 bases, with 8 bases between. CDR3 length equals 13 residues.

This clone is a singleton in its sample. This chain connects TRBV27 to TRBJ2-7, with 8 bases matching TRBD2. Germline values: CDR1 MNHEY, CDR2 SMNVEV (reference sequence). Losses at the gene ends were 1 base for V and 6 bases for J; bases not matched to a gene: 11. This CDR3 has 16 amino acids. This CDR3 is CASSLFGGENGAEQYF. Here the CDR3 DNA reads TGTGCCAGCAGTTTATTCGGGGGGGAGAACGGGGCCGAGCAGTACTTC.

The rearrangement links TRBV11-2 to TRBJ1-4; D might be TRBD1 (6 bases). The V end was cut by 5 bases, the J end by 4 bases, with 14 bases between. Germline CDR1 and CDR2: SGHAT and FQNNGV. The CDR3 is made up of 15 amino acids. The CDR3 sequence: CASSPADSHNEKLFF. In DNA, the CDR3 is TGTGCCAGCAGCCCTGCGGACAGCCATAATGAAAAACTGTTTTTT.

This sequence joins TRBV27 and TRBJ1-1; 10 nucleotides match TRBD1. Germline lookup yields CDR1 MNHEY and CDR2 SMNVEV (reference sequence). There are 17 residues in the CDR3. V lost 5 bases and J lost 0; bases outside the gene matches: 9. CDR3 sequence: CASSETGGGPMNTEAFF. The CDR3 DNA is TGTGCCAGCAGTGAGACAGGGGGCGGGCCGATGAACACTGAAGCTTTCTTT.

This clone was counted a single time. CDR3 protein: CASIRDSGNTIYF. In nucleotides, the CDR3 is TGTGCCAGCATACGGGATTCTGGAAACACCATATATTTT. The chain uses TRBV6-5 and TRBJ1-3, with no clear D. Trimming removed 7 bases at V and 1 base at J, with 8 bases between. The CDR3 length is 13 residues. The germline gives CDR1 MNHEY, CDR2 SVGAGI.